This T cell receptor (beta chain) was sequenced in a study of blood T cells in healthy people across ages (dated by TCRdb to 2014 to 2015). With regard to the full study: In model experiments, template switching captured roughly one uniquely barcoded TCR beta cDNA molecule for every two T cells. The donors were divided into four age groups: young (average 16 years), middle-aged (approximately 42), aged (approximately 62) and long-lived (roughly 82). The study analyzed two additional independent replicas of 1 million unique cDNA reads from the same blood draw for two donors, one aged 18 to 29 and one aged 80 or older. Using deep sequencing normalized with unique cDNA molecular identifiers, the study measured how TCR beta repertoire diversity changes with age. To avoid experimental bias, donors of different ages were randomly spread across the sequencing lanes.

The library was generated by 5' RACE. Sequencing took place on an Illumina HiSeq 2500. The second PCR ran for roughly 7 to 12 cycles and used a J-beta primer mix along with a sample-barcoded 5' primer. A unique molecular identifier was introduced onto each TCR beta cDNA molecule by a template-switch 5' adaptor carrying 12 random nucleotides. Each sample yielded at least 2.5 million CDR3-containing paired-end reads. All of the RNA was converted into first-strand cDNA using the Mint cDNA synthesis kit, with a TRBC-specific oligonucleotide serving as the primer. Following uracil-DNA glycosylase treatment, all cDNA underwent a first 18-cycle PCR with the universal primers M1SS and BC2_uni_R. In the source study's methods: Normalization of each sample was performed by random selection of 1 million high-quality reads, each carrying a distinct molecular identifier. Instead of being binned into consensus sequences, reads with shared molecular identifiers were discarded. MiTCR, with a Q25 quality threshold and the strictest error-elimination algorithm, was used for CDR3 identification, clonotype clustering and error correction. Lower-bound total TCR beta diversity was estimated with a nonparametric unseen species model using Euler transformation. The raw public reads went through TCRdb reprocessing: fastp at Q25, MiXCR clone calling, in-frame beta chains kept. When rows share a CDR3 protein, they turn into one entry using the most common DNA and genes. TCRdb's processing, not the authors', yielded these V and J calls. Present in this sample are roughly 800,000 distinct CDR3 sequences, over 45% of which were seen just once. Approximately 23% of the sample rests with the top ten.

Summary of the overall study and its limitations: The percentage of naive T cells measured by flow cytometry correlated strongly with observed TCR beta diversity. Because profiling used bulk unsorted PBMCs, naive and antigen-experienced compartments could not be compared conclusively. As age increased, observed TCR beta diversity per million T cells dropped in a roughly linear way, and a significant reduction was already evident by age around 41. Because donor CMV infection status was unknown, age-related changes in expanded clonotypes were potentially confounded. Estimates of total diversity from one million sequenced T cells were regarded as lower bounds and underestimates. Compared with the aged group, more naive CD4+ T cells, fewer expanded clones and increased TCR diversity were shown by the long-lived group, suggesting age selection.

The approximately 41 donors, aged 6 to 90 years, were systemically healthy Caucasian individuals from Russia. Each donor gave ten milliliters of peripheral blood, collected into EDTA-treated Vacutainer tubes. Ficoll-Paque density-gradient centrifugation was used to isolate PBMCs, with at least 7 million per sample. Trizol reagent was used to extract total RNA from the PBMCs, yielding at least 5.5 micrograms per sample. The percentages of naive CD45RAhigh/CD27high T cells were determined by flow cytometry on a PBMC aliquot from every donor. V loses 2 bases of germline sequence and J loses 0 bases, and the interval between the two ends is 8 bases. CDR1 and CDR2 (SQVTM, ANQGSEA) derive from the germline V gene. The CDR3 measures 14 amino acids from cysteine to phenylalanine. The kept DNA is CDR3 alone, 42 bases in frame from the first base. With regard to this clonotype: The antigen this receptor binds is unknown. No qualities accompany the bases; no much larger clone lies one base away.

The sequenced material came from blood. This TCR was sampled from a man younger than 40 in good health. The V and J genes are TRBV29-1 and TRBJ2-4, with no reliable assignment of the D segment. The CDR3 in this case is CSVENQVAKNIQYF. The nucleotide sequence reads as follows: TGCAGCGTTGAAAATCAGGTAGCCAAAAACATTCAGTACTTC.